These 16 T cell receptor beta chains were sequenced from one sample in a study of blood T cell repertoires in COVID-19. TCRdb's table, derived via immunoSEQ multiplex PCR, lists solely in-frame clones and lacks some. The table records 160,000 or so clones, approximately 90% of them present only once. Sequencing was carried out using PBMCs or T cells enriched from blood (not recorded which). The origin of the receptors is a woman in her fifties or sixties who had recovered from COVID-19.

CDR3 protein: CASSQRGTSYEQYF. Here the CDR3 DNA reads TGTGCCAGTAGCCAGCGGGGGACCTCCTACGAGCAGTACTTC. The V call is TRBV19, the J call TRBJ2-7, with 8 bases lining up with TRBD2. The CDR3 extends over 14 amino acids. Trimming took 6 bases from V and 0 from J; bases not matched to a gene: 4. Germline V gives CDR1 LNHDA, CDR2 SQIVND (reference sequence). Full variable domain (rest looked up from reference TRBV19 and TRBJ2-7): DGGITQSPKYLFRKEGQNVTLSCEQNLNHDAMYWYRQDPGQGLRLIYYSQIVNDFQKGDIAEGYSVSREKKESFPLTVTSAQKNPTAFYLCASSQRGTSYEQYFGPGTRLTVT.

In its sample, this clone was seen once. The J gene is TRBJ2-1, the V gene TRBV4-1; 8 nucleotides agree with TRBD2. This CDR3 comprises 15 residues. J gave up 8 bases and V 1 base, and 7 bases lay outside the gene matches. The germline gives CDR1 MGHRA, CDR2 YSYEKL. Written as DNA, the CDR3 is TGCGCCAGCAGCCAAGGAGCGGGGGTGGGGGATGAGCAGTTCTTC. Translated: CASSQGAGVGDEQFF.

This rearrangement joins TRBV7-9 to TRBJ1-2; maybe TRBD1 (6 bases). Germline V gene sequence: CDR1 SEHNR, CDR2 FQNEAQ (reference sequence). The ends were cut back, 4 bases at V and 5 bases at J, with 17 bases in the middle. CDR3 length: 15 amino acids. The chain's CDR3 is CASSSRDTGIYGYTF. The CDR3 DNA follows: TGTGCCAGCAGCTCCAGGGACACTGGTATTTATGGCTACACCTTC.

V and J are TRBV9 and TRBJ2-2; TRBD2 agrees at 14 bases. This CDR3 is 19 amino acids long. The germline V gene has CDR1 SGDLS and CDR2 YYNGEE. Unmatched junction bases numbered 15, after V lost 3 bases and J lost 8 bases. CDR3 in DNA: TGTGCCAGCAGCGCCCGGACTAGCGGGGGGCCCATCACACCGGGGGAGCTGTTTTTT. It codes for CASSARTSGGPITPGELFF.

J is TRBJ1-1 and V is TRBV4-2; D ambiguous. Germline CDR1 LGHNA, CDR2 YNFKEQ. V lost 1 base, J lost 6 bases, and 12 bases lay in between. The CDR3 runs to 14 residues. CDR3 nucleotide sequence: TGTGCCAGCAGCCAAGTTGGCGGGGAGCCTGAAGCTTTCTTT. As protein: CASSQVGGEPEAFF.

The chain employs TRBV7-3 and TRBJ2-5; 10 bases line up with TRBD2. Losses at the gene ends were 5 bases for V and 5 bases for J; bases not matched to a gene: 5. Germline CDR1 reads SGHTA; CDR2 reads FQGTGA. There are 14 residues in the CDR3. The CDR3 sequence is CASSPAGGQETQYF. In DNA form, the CDR3 reads TGTGCCAGCAGCCCAGCGGGGGGGCAGGAGACCCAGTACTTC.

V and J are TRBV9 and TRBJ1-3, with a possible D match to TRBD1 (6 bases). The CDR3 runs to 17 residues. The V and J ends lost 0 bases and 0 bases respectively, with 13 bases between them. CDR1 and CDR2 (germline): SGDLS, YYNGEE. The CDR3 DNA reads as TGTGCCAGCAGCGTAGATCCCAGGGGCCGCTCTGGAAACACCATATATTTT. Its protein is CASSVDPRGRSGNTIYF.

As DNA, the CDR3 is TGTGCCAGCAGTCCCGGGACAGGGCCAGATACGCAGTATTTT. Translation gives CASSPGTGPDTQYF. The chain recombines TRBV6-5 with TRBJ2-3, with 9 positions matching TRBD1. This CDR3 contains 14 residues. The germline V gene has CDR1 MNHEY and CDR2 SVGAGI. The ends lost 5 bases at V and 4 bases at J; junction bases unmatched: 4.

This clone was recorded once. The V and J genes are TRBV7-9 and TRBJ2-5; D is undetermined. The length of the CDR3 is 14 residues. In germline, CDR1 is SEHNR, CDR2 FQNEAQ (reference sequence). V was shortened by 4 bases and J by 1 base, with 10 bases between the two germline ends. The CDR3 loop is CASSSTHSQETQYF. Written as DNA, the CDR3 is TGTGCCAGCAGCTCCACCCACAGCCAAGAGACCCAGTACTTC.

The chain employs TRBV5-4 and TRBJ2-1; D possibly corresponds to TRBD2 (6 bases). The CDR3 consists of 13 residues. Trimming cost V 4 bases and J 8 bases, with 13 bases left between them. Germline-derived CDR1 and CDR2 are SGHNT and YYREEE (reference sequence). The CDR3 region has the DNA TGTGCCAGCAGCACACGAGGCGGGGATGAGCAGTTCTTC. It specifies CASSTRGGDEQFF.

The CDR3 sequence is CASSLNPLQVTNTEAFF. The CDR3 DNA reads as TGTGCCAGCAGTCTAAACCCTTTACAGGTTACTAACACTGAAGCTTTCTTT. The chain couples TRBV9 to TRBJ1-1; a weak D match, TRBD1 (5 bases). Trimming left V 5 bases short and J 2 bases short, with 22 bases between. CDR1 and CDR2 from the germline V gene are SGDLS and YYNGEE. This CDR3 has 17 amino acids.

The rearrangement links TRBV2 to TRBJ2-3; 10 bases are shared with TRBD2. J lost 0 bases, V lost 6 bases, and 6 bases had no gene match. The CDR3 totals 16 residues. Germline CDR1 and CDR2: SNHLY and FYNNEI. The CDR3 sequence: CASRSGGALSTDTQYF. DNA of the CDR3: TGTGCCAGCAGGAGCGGGGGGGCCTTAAGCACAGATACGCAGTATTTT.

V and J are TRBV7-9 and TRBJ2-1; 11 bases line up with TRBD1. Germline loops: CDR1 SEHNR, CDR2 FQNEAQ (reference sequence). This CDR3 is 14 amino acids long. The V gene end was trimmed by 8 bases and the J gene end by 7 bases; junction bases not matched to a gene: 7. In DNA form, the CDR3 reads TGTGCCAGCCGCCGGACAGGGGGCATTAATGAGCAGTTCTTC. This codes for CASRRTGGINEQFF.

V is TRBV18 and J is TRBJ2-7; D might be TRBD2 (5 bases). This CDR3 is 15 amino acids long. The germline gives CDR1 KGHSH, CDR2 LQKENI. Trimming cost V 2 bases and J 5 bases, with 16 bases left between them. CDR3 region: CASSPSGSNQNEQYF. CDR3 nucleotide sequence: TGTGCCAGCTCACCATCGGGGAGTAACCAGAACGAGCAGTACTTC.

The rearrangement joins TRBV11-3 to TRBJ2-3, with 8 bases matching TRBD2. Germline lookup yields CDR1 SGHNT and CDR2 YENEEA. J lost 2 bases, V lost 6 bases, and 4 bases had no gene match. The CDR3 consists of 14 residues. CDR3 residues: CASSSGLATDTQYF. The DNA of the CDR3 is TGTGCCAGCAGTTCCGGACTAGCCACAGATACGCAGTATTTT.

The genes are TRBV5-1 and TRBJ2-3; no clear D. The V gene lost 2 bases and the J gene lost 4 bases, with 11 bases spanning the gap. The CDR3 sequence is 14 residues long. In germline, CDR1 is SGHRS, CDR2 YFSETQ. The CDR3 loop reads CASSLTSASDTQYF. Written as DNA, the CDR3 is TGCGCCAGCAGCTTAACCAGCGCATCAGATACGCAGTATTTT.